The clone carrying this TCR beta chain occurred once. The CDR3 length is 16 residues. The sample comes from a study of T cell changes during pregnancy in multiple sclerosis. Data came from immunoSEQ multiplex PCR; TCRdb stores just in-frame clones and leaves some out. Here the sample spans 25,000 to 35,000 clones, about nine tenths being singletons. The sample in question was CD8+ T cells from peripheral blood mononuclear cells, obtained in the second trimester of pregnancy. The gene calls are TRBV21-1 and TRBJ2-3; the table's D gene call, TRBD2, was not cross checked with the DNA. TRBV21-1 corresponds to a pseudogene. This clonotype originated in a female donor with multiple sclerosis, enrolled in a pregnancy study. The CDR3 region has the DNA TGTGCCAGCAGCAAAGTAAAGCTACTGTGCACAGATACGCAGTATTTT. It translates to CASSKVKLLCTDTQYF.